These 32 T cell receptor beta chains share one sample of origin, sequenced in a study of blood T cell repertoires in COVID-19. Sequenced by immunoSEQ multiplex PCR; TCRdb stores in-frame clones only, minus some. The sample yields 200,000 to 300,000 clones, around nine tenths seen once. The sequencing input was PBMCs or T cells enriched from blood (not recorded which). These receptor sequences come from a woman aged 40 to 50 who had been exposed to COVID-19.

V is TRBV7-2 and J is TRBJ1-5, with D possibly being TRBD1 (5 bases). Germline CDR1 reads SGHTA; CDR2 reads FQGNSA. The CDR3 consists of 16 residues. V was clipped by 1 base and J by 1 base, with 11 bases between them. The CDR3 reads CASSLEAGLSNQPQHF. CDR3 DNA: TGTGCCAGCAGCTTAGAGGCAGGGTTGAGCAATCAGCCCCAGCATTTT.

V and J are TRBV7-3 and TRBJ2-5; the D gene is possibly TRBD2 (6 bases). Germline V CDR1 and CDR2: SGHTA, FQGTGA. V lost 5 bases, J lost 2 bases, and 9 bases lay in between. This CDR3 spans 13 amino acids. The CDR3 DNA reads as TGTGCCAGCAGCCGAGGACTACAAGAGACCCAGTACTTC. Its translation is CASSRGLQETQYF.

This sequence joins TRBV28 and TRBJ2-3; TRBD2 matches 10 bases. The germline V gene encodes CDR1 MDHEN and CDR2 SYDVKM. There are 16 residues in the CDR3. V lost 6 bases and J lost 0; bases outside the gene matches: 6. As DNA, the CDR3 is TGTGCCAGCAGCCCGCTAGCGGGGGAGAGCACAGATACGCAGTATTTT. It encodes CASSPLAGESTDTQYF.

The chain links TRBV5-6 to TRBJ1-1, with D unresolved. There are 14 residues in the CDR3. The germline CDR1 and CDR2 sequences are SGHDT and YYEEEE. V was cut by 0 bases and J by 4 bases, with 10 bases left in between. Here the CDR3 DNA reads TGTGCCAGCAGCTTGGGAGGGCTCGGCACTGAAGCTTTCTTT. It translates to CASSLGGLGTEAFF.

Comment on this clone: Other DNA variants within this sample encode the same CDR3. The rearrangement uses TRBV3-1 (or the pseudogene TRBV3-2) and TRBJ1-4, with 9 nucleotides matching TRBD1. Losses at the gene ends were 3 bases for V and 5 bases for J; bases not matched to a gene: 1. Germline V lookup: CDR1 LGHDT, CDR2 YNNKEL (reference sequence). The CDR3 is made up of 14 amino acids. This CDR3 is CASSQGTGNEKLFF. CDR3 DNA: TGTGCCAGCAGCCAGGGGACAGGGAATGAAAAACTGTTTTTT.

This clone has more than one count but fewer than ten. This chain joins TRBV24-1 and TRBJ1-2, with D possibly being TRBD1 (6 bases). V was shortened by 3 bases and J by 2 bases, with 6 bases between the two germline ends. Germline CDR1 reads KGHDR; CDR2 reads SFDVKD. This CDR3 comprises 13 residues. DNA of the CDR3: TGTGCCACCAGTGATCAGGGGAACTATGGCTACACCTTC. It is translated as CATSDQGNYGYTF.

The V and J genes are TRBV27 and TRBJ2-3, with TRBD1 matching over 7 bases. Germline loops: CDR1 MNHEY, CDR2 SMNVEV (reference sequence). V shed 4 bases, J shed 2 bases, and the junction held 9 bases outside the gene matches. There are 16 residues in the CDR3. CDR3 in DNA: TGTGCCAGCAGTTACCGGGGACAGCTGATCACAGATACGCAGTATTTT. Amino acids: CASSYRGQLITDTQYF.

This chain uses TRBV29-1 with TRBJ2-1; 7 bases are shared with TRBD2. Germline V gives CDR1 SQVTM, CDR2 ANQGSEA. The CDR3 is 16 residues long. J gave up 0 bases and V 1 base, and 6 bases lay outside the gene matches. The CDR3: CSVEGVPGGSYNEQFF. DNA for the CDR3: TGCAGCGTTGAAGGCGTGCCGGGGGGCTCCTACAATGAGCAGTTCTTC.

This sequence joins TRBV2 and TRBJ2-1, with TRBD1 matching over 9 bases. This CDR3 comprises 15 residues. J was trimmed by 8 bases and V by 6 bases; bases with no gene match: 11. Germline V CDR1 and CDR2: SNHLY, FYNNEI. CDR3 protein: CASSGAGQGYYEQFF. The DNA for the CDR3 is TGTGCCAGCAGCGGGGCGGGACAGGGTTACTATGAGCAGTTCTTC.

The chain recombines TRBV3-1 (or the pseudogene TRBV3-2) with TRBJ2-1; D call uncertain. The CDR3 length is 11 residues. Germline assignment: CDR1 LGHDT and CDR2 YNNKEL (reference sequence). The V gene lost 0 bases and the J gene lost 9 bases, with 3 bases spanning the gap. The DNA of the CDR3 is TGTGCCAGCAGCCAAGATCTTGAGCAGTTCTTC. It is translated as CASSQDLEQFF.

This clone was detected only once. The chain couples TRBV28 to TRBJ1-2, with 11 bases fitting TRBD1. The CDR3 has 17 amino acids. The V gene's germline CDR1 is MDHEN and CDR2 SYDVKM. The trim removed 2 bases at V and 2 bases at J, leaving 7 bases unmatched. Here the CDR3 reads CASSLPGTGGENYGYTF. The CDR3 nucleotides are TGTGCCAGCAGTTTACCTGGGACAGGGGGTGAAAACTATGGCTACACCTTC.

This rearrangement joins TRBV9 to TRBJ2-5, with TRBD2 matching over 7 bases. V was pared by 3 bases and J by 5 bases, with 10 bases of the junction left unmatched. The CDR3 runs 15 residues. Germline CDR1 is SGDLS and CDR2 is YYNGEE. CDR3 DNA: TGTGCCAGCAGCGACCCCGGGAGTAGCGGGGAGACCCAGTACTTC. Protein: CASSDPGSSGETQYF.

V and J are TRBV19 and TRBJ2-5; tentative D call: TRBD1 (7 bases). Deletions cut 2 bases from V and 4 bases from J, with 17 bases between. The CDR3 is 16 residues long. Germline values: CDR1 LNHDA, CDR2 SQIVND (reference sequence). The CDR3 loop is CASSIIQGGQGETQYF. For the CDR3, the DNA is TGTGCCAGTAGTATAATCCAGGGGGGCCAGGGAGAGACCCAGTACTTC.

The chain has TRBV11-2 and TRBJ2-3, with 8 bases identical to TRBD2. The CDR3 runs 16 residues. Germline V CDR1 and CDR2: SGHAT, FQNNGV. Unmatched junction bases numbered 9, after V lost 6 bases and J lost 1 base. CDR3 region: CASRRGEGSGTDTQYF. The CDR3 DNA reads as TGTGCCAGCAGGCGGGGGGAAGGAAGTGGCACAGATACGCAGTATTTT.

The chain couples TRBV7-3 to TRBJ2-1, with TRBD2 matching 7 bases. The ends lost 0 bases at V and 9 bases at J; junction bases unmatched: 17. CDR3 length: 18 residues. CDR1 and CDR2 from the germline V gene are SGHTA and FQGTGA. CDR3 bases: TGTGCCAGCAGCTTAACGGTTGGACTAGGCGAGGGAGTACTTGAGCAGTTCTTC. This translates into CASSLTVGLGEGVLEQFF.

The rearrangement links TRBV7-3 to TRBJ2-3, with 9 bases fitting TRBD1. This CDR3 spans 20 amino acids. Unmatched junction bases numbered 21, after V lost 4 bases and J lost 4 bases. In germline, CDR1 is SGHTA, CDR2 FQGTGA. The CDR3 region is CASSSNWSPGQGRGPDTQYF. In DNA form, the CDR3 reads TGTGCCAGCAGCTCTAATTGGTCGCCGGGACAGGGAAGGGGCCCAGATACGCAGTATTTT.

With respect to this clone: Sequence at one end of the junction differs from germline and may be a read error. V and J are TRBV6-1 and TRBJ2-4, with 8 bases aligning to TRBD1. CDR1 MNHNS and CDR2 SASEGT come from the germline V gene. The CDR3 runs 14 residues. The CDR3 DNA reads TGTGCCAGCAGGGAAGGAGGACAGGGCGGCATTCAGTACTTC. Protein: CASREGGQGGIQYF.

The V gene is TRBV14, the J gene TRBJ2-1; 9 bases map to TRBD1. The CDR3 covers 16 residues. J lost 5 bases, V lost 3 bases, and 8 bases had no gene match. Germline-derived CDR1 and CDR2 are SGHDN and FVKESK. The CDR3 DNA is TGTGCCAGCAGCCAGGGCGGGGACAGGGTCAACAATGAGCAGTTCTTC. Translating gives CASSQGGDRVNNEQFF. Filled out from reference TRBV14 and TRBJ2-1, the complete variable domain reads EAGVTQFPSHSVIEKGQTVTLRCDPISGHDNLYWYRRVMGKEIKFLLHFVKESKQDESGMPNNRFLAERTGGTYSTLKVQPAELEDSGVYFCASSQGGDRVNNEQFFGPGTRLTVL.

The rearrangement uses TRBV15 and TRBJ1-5; 7 bases fit TRBD1. The CDR3 extends over 17 amino acids. The junction had 8 bases not matched to a gene; V was cut back by 0 bases and J by 3 bases. Looked up from germline, CDR1 is LNHNV and CDR2 is YYDKDF (reference sequence). CDR3 sequence: CATSRDLVDRDNQPQHF. The CDR3 DNA follows: TGTGCCACCAGCAGAGATCTAGTTGACAGGGACAATCAGCCCCAGCATTTT. The whole variable domain, filled in from reference TRBV15 and TRBJ1-5, reads DAMVIQNPRYQVTQFGKPVTLSCSQTLNHNVMYWYQQKSSQAPKLLFHYYDKDFNNEADTPDNFQSRRPNTSFCFLDIRSPGLGDTAMYLCATSRDLVDRDNQPQHFGDGTRLSIL.

The V and J genes are TRBV5-1 and TRBJ1-2; D remains ambiguous. This CDR3 is 14 amino acids long. CDR1 and CDR2 (germline): SGHRS, YFSETQ. V lost 1 base to trimming and J lost 8 bases, with 15 bases between them. For the CDR3, the DNA is TGCGCCAGCAGCTTGCTCGATTCTCCGGGGGGCTACACCTTC. Amino acids: CASSLLDSPGGYTF.

About this clone itself: At one boundary the junction diverges from the germline segment, which might be a read error. The chain is built from TRBV5-1 and TRBJ1-1, with D perhaps TRBD1 (5 bases). The length of the CDR3 is 15 residues. Per the germline V gene, CDR1 is SGHRS and CDR2 is YFSETQ. This chain's CDR3 is CASSDRDGGNTEAFF. DNA for the CDR3: TGTGCCAGCAGCGACCGGGACGGGGGGAACACTGAAGCTTTCTTT.

The chain uses TRBV21-1 and TRBJ2-3; TRBD2 is taken as the D call from the table, unchecked against the DNA. TRBV21-1 is reported as a pseudogene. This CDR3 comprises 9 residues. CDR3 nucleotides: TGTGCCAGCAGCCCTAGGAGCAGTTTT. Amino acids: CASSPRSSF.

The chain recombines TRBV25-1 with TRBJ2-5, with 7 nucleotides matching TRBD2. With V trimmed by 1 base and J by 4 bases, 15 bases remained unmatched. The CDR3 runs 18 residues. The germline V gene encodes CDR1 MGHDK and CDR2 SYGVNS. The CDR3 here is CASSEFAGRAESGETQYF. The CDR3, as DNA: TGTGCCAGCAGTGAATTCGCAGGGAGGGCCGAATCTGGAGAGACCCAGTACTTC.

The rearrangement joins TRBV27 to TRBJ1-6; 7 bases line up with TRBD1. J gave up 5 bases and V 2 bases, and 0 bases lay outside the gene matches. The CDR3 sequence is 14 residues long. Per germline, CDR1 MNHEY and CDR2 SMNVEV (reference sequence). The CDR3 loop is CASSLQGDNSPLHF. The CDR3 DNA is TGTGCCAGCAGTTTACAGGGGGATAATTCACCCCTCCACTTT.

V and J are TRBV4-3 and TRBJ1-2; D is possibly TRBD1 (6 bases). The CDR3 covers 15 residues. The V end was cut by 0 bases, the J end by 4 bases, with 12 bases between. Per germline, CDR1 LGHNA and CDR2 YSLEER. CDR3 residues: CASSQDTGPIYGYTF. In DNA form, the CDR3 reads TGCGCCAGCAGCCAAGATACAGGGCCCATCTATGGCTACACCTTC.

V and J are TRBV24-1 and TRBJ2-1; 10 bases agree with TRBD2. The CDR3 is 16 amino acids. Trimming cost V 3 bases and J 0 bases; bases outside gene matches: 1. Germline values: CDR1 KGHDR, CDR2 SFDVKD. In nucleotides, the CDR3 is TGTGCCACCAGTGATACTAGCGGGGTCTCCTACAATGAGCAGTTCTTC. It is translated as CATSDTSGVSYNEQFF.

This chain uses TRBV27 with TRBJ1-5; TRBD1 is a possible D gene (6 bases). Germline loops: CDR1 MNHEY, CDR2 SMNVEV (reference sequence). The CDR3 consists of 15 residues. Deletions cut 6 bases from V and 0 bases from J, with 12 bases between. The CDR3 nucleotides are TGTGCCAGCAGCGAACAGGGCTATAGCAATCAGCCCCAGCATTTT. This translates into CASSEQGYSNQPQHF.

The chain combines TRBV9 with TRBJ1-3; the D is unclear. The CDR3 runs 14 residues. The germline gives CDR1 SGDLS, CDR2 YYNGEE. V lost 0 bases to trimming and J lost 4 bases, with 8 bases between them. The CDR3 nucleotides are TGTGCCAGCAGCGTAGATAATCTCGGAAACACCATATATTTT. Translating it yields CASSVDNLGNTIYF.

CDR3 sequence: CASSSDSSNQPQHF. The CDR3, as DNA: TGTGCCAGCAGCTCTGACAGTAGCAATCAGCCCCAGCATTTT. The chain links TRBV7-2 to TRBJ1-5; D may be TRBD1 (5 bases). V was pared by 4 bases and J by 0 bases, with 7 bases between. This CDR3 has 14 residues. CDR1 SGHTA and CDR2 FQGNSA come from the germline V gene.

The chain uses TRBV4-1 and TRBJ1-4, with a possible D match to TRBD1 (6 bases). Germline V gene data show CDR1 as MGHRA and CDR2 as YSYEKL. This CDR3 region has 15 residues. The V end lost 4 bases, the J end lost 7 bases, and 16 bases lay between the germline ends. Written as DNA, the CDR3 is TGCGCCAGCAGCCTAGGAGACAGGACGGTTGAAAAACTGTTTTTT. Its translation is CASSLGDRTVEKLFF.

The rearrangement uses TRBV7-9 and TRBJ2-1; 10 nucleotides align to TRBD1. J gave up 7 bases and V 1 base, and 4 bases lay outside the gene matches. Germline assignment: CDR1 SEHNR and CDR2 FQNEAQ (reference sequence). The CDR3 has 15 amino acids. The CDR3 DNA is TGTGCCAGCAGCTTAGTGGGACAGGGGTTGAATGAGCAGTTCTTC. It codes for CASSLVGQGLNEQFF.

This clone was counted only a few times. This rearrangement joins TRBV6-4 to TRBJ2-2; D unclear. Germline lookup yields CDR1 MRHNA and CDR2 SNTAGT. This CDR3 has 15 amino acids. The V gene lost 2 bases and the J gene lost 1 base, with 8 bases spanning the gap. CDR3 sequence: CASSDRPGNTGELFF. The CDR3 nucleotides are TGTGCCAGCAGTGACAGGCCAGGGAACACCGGGGAGCTGTTTTTT.